This TCR beta chain was recorded in a study of blood T cells in healthy people across ages. This CDR3 is built from 16 residues. The germline V gene encodes CDR1 MNHEY and CDR2 SMNVEV (reference sequence). V lost 5 bases to trimming and J lost 6 bases, with 21 bases between them. A second PCR, run for roughly 7 to 11 cycles, used a sample-barcoded 5' primer plus a J-beta primer mix. TCRdb called the 5' RACE reads again in MiXCR, with one record for every CDR3 protein. This table has 1.5 million or so distinct CDR3 sequences, roughly 45% appearing once. On this clonotype itself: Its antigen is not identified.

Notes on the study in general: Changes in expanded clonotypes were possibly confounded, as the CMV status of donors was unknown.

The sequence was obtained from a woman younger than 30 in good health. The sample consisted of blood. V usage is TRBV27 and J usage is TRBJ2-3; either TRBD1 or TRBD2 may supply D (5 bases each). CDR3 DNA sequence: TGTGCCAGCAGTATACTTCTGGGGACCCGACAGGATACGCAGTATTTT. As protein: CASSILLGTRQDTQYF.